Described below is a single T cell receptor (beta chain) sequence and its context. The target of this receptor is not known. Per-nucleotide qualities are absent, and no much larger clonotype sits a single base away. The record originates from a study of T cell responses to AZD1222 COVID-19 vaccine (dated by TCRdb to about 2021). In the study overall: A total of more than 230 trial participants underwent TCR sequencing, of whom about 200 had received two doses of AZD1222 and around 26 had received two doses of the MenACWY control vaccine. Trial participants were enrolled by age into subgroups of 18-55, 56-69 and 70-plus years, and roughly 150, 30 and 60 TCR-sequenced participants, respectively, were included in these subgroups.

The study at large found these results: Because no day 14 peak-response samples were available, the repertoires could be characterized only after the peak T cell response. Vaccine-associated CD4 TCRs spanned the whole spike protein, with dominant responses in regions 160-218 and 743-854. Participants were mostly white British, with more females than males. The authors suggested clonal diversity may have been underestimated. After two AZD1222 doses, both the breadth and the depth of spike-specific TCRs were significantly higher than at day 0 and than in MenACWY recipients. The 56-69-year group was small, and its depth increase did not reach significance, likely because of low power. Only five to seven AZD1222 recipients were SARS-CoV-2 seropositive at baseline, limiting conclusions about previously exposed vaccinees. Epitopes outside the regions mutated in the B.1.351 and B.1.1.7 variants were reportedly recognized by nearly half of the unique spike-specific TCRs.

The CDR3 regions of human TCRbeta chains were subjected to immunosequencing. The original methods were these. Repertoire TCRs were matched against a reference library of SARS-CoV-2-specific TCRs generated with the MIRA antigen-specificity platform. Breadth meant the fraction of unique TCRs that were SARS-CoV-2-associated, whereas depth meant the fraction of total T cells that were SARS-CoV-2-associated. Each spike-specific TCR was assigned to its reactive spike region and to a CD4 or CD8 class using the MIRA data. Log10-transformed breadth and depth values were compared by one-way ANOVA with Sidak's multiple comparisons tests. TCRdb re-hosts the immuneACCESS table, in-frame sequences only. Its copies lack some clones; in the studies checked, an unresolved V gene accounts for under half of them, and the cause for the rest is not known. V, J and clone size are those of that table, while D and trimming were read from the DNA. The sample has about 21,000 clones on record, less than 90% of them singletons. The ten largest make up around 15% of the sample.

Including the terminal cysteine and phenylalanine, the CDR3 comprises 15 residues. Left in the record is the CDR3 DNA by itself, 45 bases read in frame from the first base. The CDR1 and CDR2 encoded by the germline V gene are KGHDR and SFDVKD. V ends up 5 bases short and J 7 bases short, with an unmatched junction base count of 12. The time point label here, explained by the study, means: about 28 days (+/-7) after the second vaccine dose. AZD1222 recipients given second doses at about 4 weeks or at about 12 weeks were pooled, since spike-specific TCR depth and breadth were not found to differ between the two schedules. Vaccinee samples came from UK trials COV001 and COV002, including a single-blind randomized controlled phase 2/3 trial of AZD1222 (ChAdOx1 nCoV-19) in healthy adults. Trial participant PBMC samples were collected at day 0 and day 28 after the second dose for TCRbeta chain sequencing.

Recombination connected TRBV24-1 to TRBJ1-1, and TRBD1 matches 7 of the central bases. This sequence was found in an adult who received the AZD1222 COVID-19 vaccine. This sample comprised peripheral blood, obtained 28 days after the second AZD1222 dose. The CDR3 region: CATSGVPDRIFEAFF. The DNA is TGTGCCACCAGTGGAGTTCCGGACAGGATTTTTGAAGCTTTCTTT.